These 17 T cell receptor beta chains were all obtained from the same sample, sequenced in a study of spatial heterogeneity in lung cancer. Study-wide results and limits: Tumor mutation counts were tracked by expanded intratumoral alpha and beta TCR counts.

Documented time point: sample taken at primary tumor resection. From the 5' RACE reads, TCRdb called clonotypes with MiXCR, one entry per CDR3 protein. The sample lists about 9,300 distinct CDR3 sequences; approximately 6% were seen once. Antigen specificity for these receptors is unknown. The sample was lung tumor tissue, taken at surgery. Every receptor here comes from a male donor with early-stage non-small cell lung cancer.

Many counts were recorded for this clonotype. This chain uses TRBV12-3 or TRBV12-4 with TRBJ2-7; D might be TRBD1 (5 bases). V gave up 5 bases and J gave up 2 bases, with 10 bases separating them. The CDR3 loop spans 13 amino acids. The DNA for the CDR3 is TGTGCCAGCAGTCCAGACAGAACCTACGAGCAGTACTTC. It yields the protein CASSPDRTYEQYF.

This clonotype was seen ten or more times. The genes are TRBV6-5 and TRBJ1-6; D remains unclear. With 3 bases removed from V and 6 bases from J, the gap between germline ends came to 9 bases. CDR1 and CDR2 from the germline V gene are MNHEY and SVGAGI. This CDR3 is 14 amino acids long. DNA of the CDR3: TGTGCCAGCAGTTATGAGTCGCCTAATTCACCCCTCCACTTT. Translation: CASSYESPNSPLHF.

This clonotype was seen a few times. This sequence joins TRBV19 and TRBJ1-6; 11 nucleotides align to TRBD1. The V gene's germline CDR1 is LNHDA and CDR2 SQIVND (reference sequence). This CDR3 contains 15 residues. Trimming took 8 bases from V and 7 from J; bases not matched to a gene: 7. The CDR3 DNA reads TGTGCCAGTGCGGACAGGGGGCGCAGGAATTCACCCCTCCACTTT. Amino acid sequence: CASADRGRRNSPLHF.

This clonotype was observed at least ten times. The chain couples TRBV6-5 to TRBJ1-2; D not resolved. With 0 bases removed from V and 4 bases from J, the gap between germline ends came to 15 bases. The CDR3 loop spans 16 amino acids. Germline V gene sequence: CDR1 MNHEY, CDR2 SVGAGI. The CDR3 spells CASSYSRRELGYGYTF. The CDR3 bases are TGTGCCAGCAGTTACTCAAGGAGGGAACTAGGCTATGGCTACACCTTC.

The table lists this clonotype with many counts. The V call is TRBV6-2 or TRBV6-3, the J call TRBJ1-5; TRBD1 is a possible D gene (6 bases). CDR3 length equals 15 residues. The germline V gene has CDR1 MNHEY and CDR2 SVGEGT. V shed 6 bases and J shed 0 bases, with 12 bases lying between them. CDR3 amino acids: CASSQGGHSNQPQHF. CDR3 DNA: TGTGCCAGCAGCCAAGGGGGGCATAGCAATCAGCCCCAGCATTTT.

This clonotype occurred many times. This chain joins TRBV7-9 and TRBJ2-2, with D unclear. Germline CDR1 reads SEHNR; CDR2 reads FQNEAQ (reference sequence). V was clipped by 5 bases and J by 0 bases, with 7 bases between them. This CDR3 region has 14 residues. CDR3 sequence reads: CASSPYANTGELFF. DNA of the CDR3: TGTGCCAGCAGCCCTTATGCGAACACCGGGGAGCTGTTTTTT.

The CDR3 here is CASSPIGDRADTQYF. CDR3 coding DNA: TGCGCCAGCAGCCCGATCGGGGATCGCGCAGATACGCAGTATTTT. V is TRBV5-1 and J is TRBJ2-3; possible D gene TRBD2, 5 bases. Germline CDR1 SGHRS, CDR2 YFSETQ. Trimming took 4 bases from V and 4 from J, leaving 16 bases between them. The CDR3 is 15 residues long. The complete variable domain, with remaining parts taken from reference TRBV5-1 and TRBJ2-3, reads KAGVTQTPRYLIKTRGQQVTLSCSPISGHRSVSWYQQTPGQGLQFLFEYFSETQRNKGNFPGRFSGRQFSNSRSEMNVSTLELGDSALYLCASSPIGDRADTQYFGPGTRLTVL.

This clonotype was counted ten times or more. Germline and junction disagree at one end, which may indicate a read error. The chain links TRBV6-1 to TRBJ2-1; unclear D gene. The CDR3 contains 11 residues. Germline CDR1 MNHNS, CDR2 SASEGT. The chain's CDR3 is CATVGYSEQFF. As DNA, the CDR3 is TGTGCCACTGTCGGGTACAGTGAGCAGTTCTTC.

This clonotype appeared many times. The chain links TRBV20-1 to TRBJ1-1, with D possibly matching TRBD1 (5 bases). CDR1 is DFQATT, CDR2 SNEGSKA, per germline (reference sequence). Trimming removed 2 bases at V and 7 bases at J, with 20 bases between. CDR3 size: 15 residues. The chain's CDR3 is CSARPLGRVGGEAFF. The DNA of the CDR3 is TGCAGTGCTAGACCATTAGGCAGGGTTGGGGGTGAAGCTTTCTTT.

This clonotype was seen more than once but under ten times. Here the CDR3 reads CSARDPKRGEDEQFF. The DNA of the CDR3 is TGCAGTGCTAGAGATCCTAAGCGGGGGGAGGATGAGCAGTTCTTC. This chain uses TRBV20-1 with TRBJ2-1; 9 positions agree with TRBD2. The CDR3 length is 15 residues. Germline values: CDR1 DFQATT, CDR2 SNEGSKA (reference sequence). With 0 bases clipped from V and 8 bases from J, the junction kept 8 bases outside the gene matches.

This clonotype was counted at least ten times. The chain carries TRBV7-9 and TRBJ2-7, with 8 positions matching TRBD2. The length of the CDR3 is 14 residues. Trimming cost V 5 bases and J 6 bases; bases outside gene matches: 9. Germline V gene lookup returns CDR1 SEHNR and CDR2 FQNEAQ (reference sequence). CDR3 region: CASSLPAREGEQYF. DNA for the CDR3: TGTGCCAGCAGCCTACCCGCCCGGGAGGGCGAGCAGTACTTC.

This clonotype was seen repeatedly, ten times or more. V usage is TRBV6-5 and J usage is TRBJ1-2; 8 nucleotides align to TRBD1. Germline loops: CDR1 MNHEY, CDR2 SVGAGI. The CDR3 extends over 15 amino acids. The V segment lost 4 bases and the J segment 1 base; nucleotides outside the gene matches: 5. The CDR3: CASSSGQGFNYGYTF. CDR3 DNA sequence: TGTGCCAGCAGTTCCGGACAGGGCTTTAACTATGGCTACACCTTC.

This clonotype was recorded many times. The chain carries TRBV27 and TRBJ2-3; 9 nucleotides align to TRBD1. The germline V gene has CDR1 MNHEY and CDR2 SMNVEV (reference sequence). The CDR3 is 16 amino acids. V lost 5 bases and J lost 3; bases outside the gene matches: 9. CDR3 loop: CASSPGGGQGTDTQYF. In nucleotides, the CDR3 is TGTGCCAGCAGTCCGGGAGGAGGACAGGGGACAGATACGCAGTATTTT.

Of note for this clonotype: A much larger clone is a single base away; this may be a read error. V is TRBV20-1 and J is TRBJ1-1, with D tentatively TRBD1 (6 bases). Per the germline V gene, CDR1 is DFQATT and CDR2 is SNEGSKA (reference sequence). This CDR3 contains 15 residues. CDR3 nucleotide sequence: TGCAGTGCTAGGGCAGGGGAGTACTTAAACACTGAAGCTTCCTTT. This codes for CSARAGEYLNTEASF.

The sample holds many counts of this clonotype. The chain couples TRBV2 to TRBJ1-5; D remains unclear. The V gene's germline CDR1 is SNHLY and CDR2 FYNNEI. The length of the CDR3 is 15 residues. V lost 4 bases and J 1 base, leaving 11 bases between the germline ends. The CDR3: CASSVAQGSNQPQHF. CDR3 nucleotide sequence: TGTGCCAGCAGTGTTGCCCAAGGGAGCAATCAGCCCCAGCATTTT.

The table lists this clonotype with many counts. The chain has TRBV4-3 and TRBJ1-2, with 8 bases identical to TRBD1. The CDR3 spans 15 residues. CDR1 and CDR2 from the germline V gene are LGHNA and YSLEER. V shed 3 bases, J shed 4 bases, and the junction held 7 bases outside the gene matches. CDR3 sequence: CASSQGTGVPYGYTF. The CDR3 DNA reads TGCGCCAGCAGCCAGGGGACAGGAGTTCCCTATGGCTACACCTTC.

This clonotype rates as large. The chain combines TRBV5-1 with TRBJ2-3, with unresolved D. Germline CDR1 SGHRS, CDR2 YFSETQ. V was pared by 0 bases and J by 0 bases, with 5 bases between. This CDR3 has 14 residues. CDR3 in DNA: TGCGCCAGCAGCTTGGTCTTGAGCACAGATACGCAGTATTTT. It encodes CASSLVLSTDTQYF.